The T cell receptor beta chain described here comes from a study of OX40 agonist ivuxolimab in advanced cancers. This CDR3 has 15 amino acids. Germline V gene data show CDR1 as MNHEY and CDR2 as SMNVEV (reference sequence). With V trimmed by 2 bases and J by 1 base, 5 bases remained unmatched. General study results and limits: In CD8+ T cells, expanded clones were on average more numerous than in CD4+.

Measured with immunoSEQ multiplex PCR; TCRdb has only the in-frame clones, and not every one. The sample holds under 95,000 clones, around 86% seen once. As for this clone: Its antigen remains unidentified.

The starting material was CD4+ or CD8+ T cells sorted from blood, obtained in a trial of the OX40 agonist ivuxolimab. The sequence was collected from an adult with an advanced solid tumor such as melanoma, head and neck, liver or kidney cancer. V usage is TRBV27 and J usage is TRBJ2-7, with TRBD1 identical over 7 bases. This CDR3 is CASSLTAGGSYEQYF. Written as DNA, the CDR3 is TGTGCCAGCAGTTTAACGGCAGGGGGTTCCTACGAGCAGTACTTC.